Listed here is a single T cell receptor (beta chain). These data belong to a study of blood T cell repertoires in COVID-19. The V segment lost 3 bases and the J segment 4 bases; nucleotides outside the gene matches: 9. Germline CDR1 MNHEY, CDR2 SVGEGT. The CDR3 has 16 residues. TCRdb's copy holds only in-frame clones and misses some; the assay was immunoSEQ multiplex PCR. This sample carries 150,000 to 200,000 clones, about four fifths of them seen once, and the ten largest clones take 5.5% to 8.5%. The receptor was isolated from a man in his 60s with acute or convalescent COVID-19. Material for sequencing was peripheral blood. The V and J genes are TRBV6-2 or TRBV6-3 and TRBJ1-5; 7 bases align to TRBD1. CDR3 in DNA: TGTGCCAGCAGTTATTCGGGACAGCGAGCTAATCAGCCCCAGCATTTT. Encoded protein: CASSYSGQRANQPQHF.